This T cell receptor (beta chain) was captured by sequencing in a study of blood T cell repertoires in COVID-19. Study background: Specimens from acute and convalescent COVID-19 originated in the United States, Italy and Spain. From T cells, B-cell-depleted T cells, or PBMCs came the material, which was cDNA or gDNA.

Per the original data handling: Reference gene primer amplification yielded estimated nucleated cell counts. The method was immunoSEQ multiplex PCR; TCRdb's version includes in-frame clones alone and lacks a portion of them. V and J calls and clone size are those listed in that table; D and trimming were worked out from the DNA. The table includes about 99,000 clones, 70% to 90% detected once. After removal of 4 bases from V and 4 bases from J, the junction contained 13 bases not matched to a gene. The CDR3 runs 16 residues. Germline CDR1 reads SGHNT; CDR2 reads YYREEE (reference sequence). The chain links TRBV5-4 to TRBJ1-1, with 7 bases lining up with TRBD1. The sequenced sample consisted of peripheral blood. The sequence derives from a man aged 50 to 59 in a cohort sampled during active COVID-19. The CDR3 spells CASSPRRQGEGTEAFF. Here the CDR3 DNA reads TGTGCCAGCAGCCCAAGGAGGCAGGGGGAAGGCACTGAAGCTTTCTTT. Full variable domain (remainder filled in from reference TRBV5-4 and TRBJ1-1): ETGVTQSPTHLIKTRGQQVTLRCSSQSGHNTVSWYQQALGQGPQFIFQYYREEENGRGNFPPRFSGLQFPNYSSELNVNALELDDSALYLCASSPRRQGEGTEAFFGQGTRLTVV.